This TCR beta chain was found in a study of cytomegalovirus exposure and HLA in healthy donors. As for the study in general: Clustering assigned over 70% of the roughly 420 genotyped donors to the Caucasian-associated ancestry cluster.

Primers included in the PCR were 60 Vbeta and 13 Jbeta primers. Sequenced by immunoSEQ multiplex PCR; TCRdb stores in-frame clones only, minus some. The sample consists of some 100,000 clones, 75% to 85% of them appearing once. In the case of this clone: As yet, its antigen is unknown.

The germline V gene encodes CDR1 LGHNA and CDR2 YNFKEQ. This CDR3 comprises 16 residues. The V and J ends lost 4 bases and 8 bases respectively, with 20 bases between them. General study points: The study listed roughly 150 cytomegalovirus-associated TCR beta chains.

The chain combines TRBV4-2 with TRBJ1-4; possible D gene TRBD1, 5 bases. This sequence originates from a woman aged 18-35 years in good health and CMV-seronegative. The specimen was PBMCs. The chain's CDR3 is CASSRREEGAREKLFF. CDR3 in DNA: TGTGCCAGCAGCCGTCGCGAAGAAGGGGCGCGGGAAAAACTGTTTTTT.